These T cell receptor beta chains were read from a single sample in a study of blood T cell repertoires in COVID-19. TCRdb's copy holds only in-frame clones and misses some; the assay was immunoSEQ multiplex PCR. The sample includes tens of thousands of clones, roughly 90% of them seen just once. The sequenced material came from peripheral blood. The receptors were sampled from an elderly woman with acute or convalescent COVID-19. The conserved cysteine and the conserved F or W are not part of the CDR3 here.

>TRBV3-1/TRBV3-2
ASSQQGGTDTQY
>TRBV9
ASSVDPGWDYGYT
>TRBV4-2
ASSQWVQGAYEQY
>TRBV19
ASSLGQGNYEQY
>TRBV29-1
SVRTGVVTEAF
>TRBV2
ASSGQGAGAETQY
>TRBV5-1
ASSFSTDTQY
>TRBV9
ASSATGTYEQY
>TRBV6-1
ASSETQKQY
>TRBV6-1
ASSEALGQPYYGYT
>TRBV19
ASQTGANYGYT
>TRBV7-9
ASSLVFGQGNQPQH
>TRBV5-1
ASSTTGDSYNEQF
>TRBV7-2
ASSPGPLNTEAF
>TRBV6-5
ASSYNPEGVRYT
>TRBV18
ASSPPSMRYTEAF
>TRBV7-9
ASSLGDRAYEKLF
>TRBV15
ATSIRQGLNIQY
>TRBV5-1
ASSPRDRSLLVNTEAF
>TRBV7-9
ASSLTGTSRRNTGELF
>TRBV6-5
ASQDRGRPGYT
>TRBV28
ASSLSYRQGGYGYT
>TRBV11-3
ASSPSDGERYGYT
>TRBV7-3
ASSSGIAGGSETQY
>TRBV11-3
ASSPGFLATEAF
>TRBV2
ASSPGQGYNSPLH
>TRBV28
ASSLGGQTLHSGNTIY
>TRBV18
ASSPVGQGGETQY
>TRBV6-5
ASGRARNEKLF
>TRBV4-1
ASRVQGGGTEAF
>TRBV18
ASSPQAGRGELF
>TRBV5-4
ASSLGQRNTEAF
>TRBV4-1
ASSQDMGRRDNSPLH
>TRBV7-9
ASSLTGRNTEAF
>TRBV29-1
SGRTGGTDTQY
>TRBV10-3
AIGEGDGTGELF
>TRBV19
ASSIVGLAGGTSSYEQY
>TRBV7-9
ASSLGQFQPQH
>TRBV19
ASSIGPRIYYGYT
>TRBV9
ASSLGGLAGGGGLDNEQF
>TRBV29-1
SVEVGQGTEAF
>TRBV2
ASRAPDRGPQETQY
>TRBV4-1
ASSQVSRNEKLF
>TRBV3-1/TRBV3-2
ASSRRDRGVEQY
>TRBV10-3
AISEAGSHGYT
>TRBV19
ASSMDKGPMNTEAF